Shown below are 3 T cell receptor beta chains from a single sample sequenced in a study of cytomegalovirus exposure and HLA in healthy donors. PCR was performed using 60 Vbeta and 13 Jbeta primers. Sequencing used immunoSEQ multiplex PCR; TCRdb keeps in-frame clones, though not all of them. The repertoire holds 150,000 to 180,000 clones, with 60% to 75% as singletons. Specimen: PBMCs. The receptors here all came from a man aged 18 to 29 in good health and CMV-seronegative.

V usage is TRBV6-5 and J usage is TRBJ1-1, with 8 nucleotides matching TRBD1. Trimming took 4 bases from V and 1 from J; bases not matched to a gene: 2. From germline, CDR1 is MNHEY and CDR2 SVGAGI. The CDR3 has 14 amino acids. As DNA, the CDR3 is TGTGCCAGCAGTTTGGACAGGGCGAACACTGAAGCTTTCTTT. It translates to CASSLDRANTEAFF.

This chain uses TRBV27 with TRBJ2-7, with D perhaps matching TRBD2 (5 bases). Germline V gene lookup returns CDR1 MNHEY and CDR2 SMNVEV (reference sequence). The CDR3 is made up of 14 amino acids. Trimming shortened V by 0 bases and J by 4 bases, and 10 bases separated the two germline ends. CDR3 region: CASSLSPGMYEQYV. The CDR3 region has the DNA TGTGCCAGCAGTTTATCGCCGGGGATGTACGAGCAGTACGTC.

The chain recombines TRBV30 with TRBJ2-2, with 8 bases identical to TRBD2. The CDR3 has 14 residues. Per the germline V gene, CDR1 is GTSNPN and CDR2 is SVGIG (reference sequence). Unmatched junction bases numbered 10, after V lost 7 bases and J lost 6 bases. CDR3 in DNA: TGTGCCTCTAAAGGCGGGACTAGGGCCGGGGAGCTGTTTTTT. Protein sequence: CASKGGTRAGELFF.